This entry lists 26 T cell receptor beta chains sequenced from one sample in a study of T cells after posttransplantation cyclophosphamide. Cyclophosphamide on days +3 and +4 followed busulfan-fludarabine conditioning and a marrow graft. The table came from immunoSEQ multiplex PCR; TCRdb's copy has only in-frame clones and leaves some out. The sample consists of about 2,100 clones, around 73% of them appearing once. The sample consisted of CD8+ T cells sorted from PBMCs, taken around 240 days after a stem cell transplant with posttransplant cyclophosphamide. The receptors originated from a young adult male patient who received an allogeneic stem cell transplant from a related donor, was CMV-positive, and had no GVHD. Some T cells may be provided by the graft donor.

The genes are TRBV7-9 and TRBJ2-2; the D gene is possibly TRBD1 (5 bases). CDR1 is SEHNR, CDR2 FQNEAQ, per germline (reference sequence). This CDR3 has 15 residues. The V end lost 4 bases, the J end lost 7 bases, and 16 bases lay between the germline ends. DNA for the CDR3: TGTGCCAGCAGCTCACCCGCAGGGAACGGCGGGGAGCTGTTTTTT. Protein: CASSSPAGNGGELFF.

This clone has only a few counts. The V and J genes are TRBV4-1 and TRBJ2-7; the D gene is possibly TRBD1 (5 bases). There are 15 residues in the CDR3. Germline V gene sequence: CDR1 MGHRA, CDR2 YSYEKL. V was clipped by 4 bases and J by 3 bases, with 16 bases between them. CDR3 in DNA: TGCGCCAGCAGCCTTTTGGACACCTGGGTCTACGAGCAGTACTTC. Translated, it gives CASSLLDTWVYEQYF.

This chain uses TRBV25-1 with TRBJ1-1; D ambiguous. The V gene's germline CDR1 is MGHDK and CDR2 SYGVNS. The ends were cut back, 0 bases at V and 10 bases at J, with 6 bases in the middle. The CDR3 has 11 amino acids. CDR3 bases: TGTGCCAGCAGTGAATATGGGAGAGCTTTCTTT. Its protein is CASSEYGRAFF.

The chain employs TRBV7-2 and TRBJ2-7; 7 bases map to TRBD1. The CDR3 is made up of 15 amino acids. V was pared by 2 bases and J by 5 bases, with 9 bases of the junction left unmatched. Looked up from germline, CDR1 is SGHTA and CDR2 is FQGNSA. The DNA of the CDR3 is TGTGCCAGCAGCTTAAGGGGGCAGCCTCGGGACGAGCAGTACTTC. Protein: CASSLRGQPRDEQYF.

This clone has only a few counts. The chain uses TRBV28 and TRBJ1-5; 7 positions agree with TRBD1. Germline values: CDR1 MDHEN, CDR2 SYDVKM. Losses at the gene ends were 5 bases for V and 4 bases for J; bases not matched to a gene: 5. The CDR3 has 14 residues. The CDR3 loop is CASSPGGGNQPQHF. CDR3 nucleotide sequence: TGTGCCAGCAGTCCAGGGGGAGGTAATCAGCCCCAGCATTTT.

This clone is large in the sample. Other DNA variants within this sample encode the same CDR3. The CDR3 reads CASSPGTAFYGYTF. The CDR3 DNA is TGTGCCAGCAGTCCAGGGACAGCTTTCTATGGCTACACCTTC. This rearrangement joins TRBV28 to TRBJ1-2, with 7 bases lining up with TRBD1. J was trimmed by 4 bases and V by 5 bases; bases with no gene match: 7. From germline, CDR1 is MDHEN and CDR2 SYDVKM. The CDR3 covers 14 residues.

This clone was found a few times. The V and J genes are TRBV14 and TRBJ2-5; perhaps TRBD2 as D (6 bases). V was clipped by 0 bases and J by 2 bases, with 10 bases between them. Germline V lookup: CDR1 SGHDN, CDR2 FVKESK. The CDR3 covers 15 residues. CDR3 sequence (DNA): TGTGCCAGCAGCCAAGATCGTGGGGGGCAAGAGACCCAGTACTTC. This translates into CASSQDRGGQETQYF.

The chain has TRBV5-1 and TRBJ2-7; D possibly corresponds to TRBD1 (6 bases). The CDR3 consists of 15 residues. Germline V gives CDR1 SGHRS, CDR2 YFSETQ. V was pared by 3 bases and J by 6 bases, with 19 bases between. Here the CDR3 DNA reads TGCGCCAGCAGCTGGGACAACTCCGCTGGTAGCGAGCAGTACTTC. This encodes CASSWDNSAGSEQYF.

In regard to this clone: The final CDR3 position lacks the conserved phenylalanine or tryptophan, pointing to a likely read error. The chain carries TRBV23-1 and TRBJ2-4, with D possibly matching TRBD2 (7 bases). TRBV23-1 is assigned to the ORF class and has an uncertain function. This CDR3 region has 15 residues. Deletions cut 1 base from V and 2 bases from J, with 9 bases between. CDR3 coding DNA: TGCGCCAGCAGTCAATTCGGGGGGCCCAAAAACATTCAGTACTGC. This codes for CASSQFGGPKNIQYC.

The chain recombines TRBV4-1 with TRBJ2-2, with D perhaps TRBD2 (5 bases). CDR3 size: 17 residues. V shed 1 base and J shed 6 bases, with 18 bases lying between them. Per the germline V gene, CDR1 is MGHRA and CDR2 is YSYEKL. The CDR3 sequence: CASSQVTLASKPGELFF. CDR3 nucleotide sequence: TGCGCCAGCAGCCAAGTGACCCTGGCTAGCAAGCCCGGGGAGCTGTTTTTT.

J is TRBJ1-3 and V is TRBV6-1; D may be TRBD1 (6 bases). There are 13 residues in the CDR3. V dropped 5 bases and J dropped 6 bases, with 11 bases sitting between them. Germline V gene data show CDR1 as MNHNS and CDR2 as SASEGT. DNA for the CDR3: TGTGCCAGCAGTCCCCGGACAGTAAACACCATATATTTT. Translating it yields CASSPRTVNTIYF.

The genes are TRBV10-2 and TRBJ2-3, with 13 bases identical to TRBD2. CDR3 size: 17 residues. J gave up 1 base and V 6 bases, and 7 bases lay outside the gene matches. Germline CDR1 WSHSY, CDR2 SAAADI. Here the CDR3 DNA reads TGCGCCAGCAGCCAACTAGCGGGAGGGCAAGGCACAGATACGCAGTATTTT. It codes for CASSQLAGGQGTDTQYF.

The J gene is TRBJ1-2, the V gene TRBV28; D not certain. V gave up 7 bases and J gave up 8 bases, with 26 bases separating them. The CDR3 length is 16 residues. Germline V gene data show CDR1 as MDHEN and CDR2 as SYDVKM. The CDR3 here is CASTPIAGDNPGGYTF. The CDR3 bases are TGTGCCAGCACACCTATTGCCGGGGATAACCCCGGCGGCTACACCTTC.

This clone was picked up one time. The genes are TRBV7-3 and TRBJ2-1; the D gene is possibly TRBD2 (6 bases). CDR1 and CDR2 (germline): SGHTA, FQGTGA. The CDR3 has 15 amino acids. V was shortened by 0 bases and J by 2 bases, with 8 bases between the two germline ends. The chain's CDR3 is CASSLTSGPYNEQFF. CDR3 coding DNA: TGTGCCAGCAGCTTAACTAGCGGTCCCTACAATGAGCAGTTCTTC. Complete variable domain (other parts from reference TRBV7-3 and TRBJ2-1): GAGVSQTPSNKVTEKGKYVELRCDPISGHTALYWYRQSLGQGPEFLIYFQGTGAADDSGLPNDRFFAVRPEGSVSTLKIQRTERGDSAVYLCASSLTSGPYNEQFFGPGTRLTVL.

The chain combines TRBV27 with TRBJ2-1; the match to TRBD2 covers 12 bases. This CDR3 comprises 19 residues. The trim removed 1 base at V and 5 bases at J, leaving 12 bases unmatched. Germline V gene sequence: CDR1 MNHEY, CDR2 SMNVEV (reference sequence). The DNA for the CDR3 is TGTGCCAGCAGTTTATTCCCCTCTAGCGGGAGGGCCGTTCACAATGAGCAGTTCTTC. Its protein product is CASSLFPSSGRAVHNEQFF.

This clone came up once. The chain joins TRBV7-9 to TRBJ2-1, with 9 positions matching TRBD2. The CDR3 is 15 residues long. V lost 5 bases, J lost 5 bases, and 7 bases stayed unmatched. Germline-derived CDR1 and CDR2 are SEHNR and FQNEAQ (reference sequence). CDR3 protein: CASSDGTSRNNEQFF. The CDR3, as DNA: TGTGCCAGCAGCGACGGGACTAGCCGAAACAATGAGCAGTTCTTC.

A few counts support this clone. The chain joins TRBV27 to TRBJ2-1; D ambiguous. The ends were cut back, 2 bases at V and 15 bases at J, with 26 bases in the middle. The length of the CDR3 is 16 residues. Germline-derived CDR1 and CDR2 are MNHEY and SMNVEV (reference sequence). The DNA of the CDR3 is TGTGCCAGCAGTTTAGCAGACGGCTCCTACAATGCGAAGCGGTTCTTC. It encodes CASSLADGSYNAKRFF.

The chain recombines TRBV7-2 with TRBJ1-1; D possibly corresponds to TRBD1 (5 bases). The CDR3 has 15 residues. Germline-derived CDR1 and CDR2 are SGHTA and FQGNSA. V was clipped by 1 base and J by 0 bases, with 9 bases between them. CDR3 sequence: CASSLGVGVNTEAFF. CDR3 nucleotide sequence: TGTGCCAGCAGCTTAGGAGTAGGGGTGAACACTGAAGCTTTCTTT.

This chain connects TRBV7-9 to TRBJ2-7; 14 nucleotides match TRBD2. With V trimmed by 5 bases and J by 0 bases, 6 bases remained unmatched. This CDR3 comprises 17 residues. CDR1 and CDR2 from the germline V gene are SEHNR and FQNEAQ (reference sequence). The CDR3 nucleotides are TGTGCCAGCAGCCATCGGACTAGCGGGAGGACCTCCTACGAGCAGTACTTC. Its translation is CASSHRTSGRTSYEQYF.

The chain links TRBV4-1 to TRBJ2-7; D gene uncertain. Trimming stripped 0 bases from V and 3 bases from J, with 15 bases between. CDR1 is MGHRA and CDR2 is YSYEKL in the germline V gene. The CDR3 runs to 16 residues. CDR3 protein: CASSQDLGFTYYEQYF. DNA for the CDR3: TGCGCCAGCAGCCAAGATCTAGGCTTCACCTACTACGAGCAGTACTTC.

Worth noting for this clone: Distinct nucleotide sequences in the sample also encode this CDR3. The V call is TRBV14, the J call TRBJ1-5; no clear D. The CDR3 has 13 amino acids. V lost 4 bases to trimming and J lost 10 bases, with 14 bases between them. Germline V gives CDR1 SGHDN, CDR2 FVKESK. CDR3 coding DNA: TGTGCCAGCAGCCTTTCGGGTACTCAACCCCAGCATTTT. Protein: CASSLSGTQPQHF.

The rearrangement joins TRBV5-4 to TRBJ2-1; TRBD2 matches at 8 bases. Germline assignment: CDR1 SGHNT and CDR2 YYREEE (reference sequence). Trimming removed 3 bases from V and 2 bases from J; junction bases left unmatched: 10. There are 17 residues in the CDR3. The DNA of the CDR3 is TGTGCCAGCAGCTCGGGGCCCTTAGCGGGGACCTACAATGAGCAGTTCTTC. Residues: CASSSGPLAGTYNEQFF. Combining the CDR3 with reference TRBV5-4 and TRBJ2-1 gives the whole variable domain ETGVTQSPTHLIKTRGQQVTLRCSSQSGHNTVSWYQQALGQGPQFIFQYYREEENGRGNFPPRFSGLQFPNYSSELNVNALELDDSALYLCASSSGPLAGTYNEQFFGPGTRLTVL.

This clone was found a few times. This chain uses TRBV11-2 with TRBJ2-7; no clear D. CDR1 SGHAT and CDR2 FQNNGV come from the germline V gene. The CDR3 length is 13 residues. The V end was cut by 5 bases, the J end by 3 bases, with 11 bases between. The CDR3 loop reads CASSSLRGYEQYF. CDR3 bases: TGTGCCAGCAGCAGTTTACGCGGCTACGAGCAGTACTTC.

CDR3 nucleotide sequence: TGCGCCAGCAGCTCCACTCCGGGTCTCGAGCAGTACTTC. This codes for CASSSTPGLEQYF. This chain joins TRBV5-1 and TRBJ2-7; D is ambiguous. V was shortened by 3 bases and J by 6 bases, with 13 bases between the two germline ends. CDR1 is SGHRS, CDR2 YFSETQ, per germline. The CDR3 loop spans 13 amino acids. Variable domain in full (rest from reference TRBV5-1 and TRBJ2-7): KAGVTQTPRYLIKTRGQQVTLSCSPISGHRSVSWYQQTPGQGLQFLFEYFSETQRNKGNFPGRFSGRQFSNSRSEMNVSTLELGDSALYLCASSSTPGLEQYFGPGTRLTVT.

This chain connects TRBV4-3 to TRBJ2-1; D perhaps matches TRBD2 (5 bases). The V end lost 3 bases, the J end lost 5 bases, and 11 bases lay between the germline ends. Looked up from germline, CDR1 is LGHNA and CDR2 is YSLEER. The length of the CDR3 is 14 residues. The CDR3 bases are TGCGCCAGCAGCCATCTAGGGAGCCACAATGAGCAGTTCTTC. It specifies CASSHLGSHNEQFF.

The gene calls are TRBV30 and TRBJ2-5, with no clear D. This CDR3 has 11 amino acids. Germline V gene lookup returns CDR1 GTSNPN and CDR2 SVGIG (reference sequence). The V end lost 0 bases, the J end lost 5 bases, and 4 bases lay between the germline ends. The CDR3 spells CAWSVRETQYF. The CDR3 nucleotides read TGTGCCTGGAGTGTTCGGGAGACCCAGTACTTC.